The 27 T cell receptor beta chains listed next were all sequenced from one sample in a study of control samples from healthy donors and cancer patients. Sequencing used immunoSEQ multiplex PCR; TCRdb keeps in-frame clones, though not all of them. The sample shows approximately 100,000 clones, roughly 89% of them seen only once. Sequenced: blood. Receptors were obtained from a man under 40 in good health.

The chain combines TRBV19 with TRBJ2-4; weak D call: TRBD2 (5 bases). The CDR3 has 12 residues. Per germline, CDR1 LNHDA and CDR2 SQIVND (reference sequence). V was shortened by 7 bases and J by 6 bases, with 10 bases between the two germline ends. The CDR3 DNA is TGTGCCAGTACCGAGGCGGGAAACATTCAGTACTTC. Its translation is CASTEAGNIQYF.

The rearrangement uses TRBV6-1 and TRBJ2-7, with TRBD1 matching over 9 bases. The germline CDR1 and CDR2 sequences are MNHNS and SASEGT. Losses at the gene ends were 3 bases for V and 8 bases for J; bases not matched to a gene: 8. The CDR3 is 14 residues long. This chain's CDR3 is CASSEGGGQGQQYF. CDR3 coding DNA: TGTGCCAGCAGTGAGGGGGGGGGACAGGGCCAGCAGTACTTC.

In DNA form, the CDR3 reads TGCGCCAGCACCATAGAAAGCGGGAACACTGAAGCTTTCTTT. It translates to CASTIESGNTEAFF. The chain links TRBV10-2 to TRBJ1-1; D uncertain. Germline V CDR1 and CDR2: WSHSY, SAAADI. The CDR3 contains 14 residues. Trimming cost V 7 bases and J 1 base, with 13 bases left between them.

The table lists this clone with a count of one. This chain uses TRBV4-1 with TRBJ2-7; tentatively, D is TRBD2 (6 bases). Germline V CDR1 and CDR2: MGHRA, YSYEKL. The ends were cut back, 4 bases at V and 0 bases at J, with 16 bases in the middle. The CDR3 has 16 residues. The CDR3 nucleotides are TGCGCCAGCAGCCGTGCATCTAGCGACGTCTCCTACGAGCAGTACTTC. It encodes CASSRASSDVSYEQYF.

The rearrangement uses TRBV27 and TRBJ2-7; 10 nucleotides align to TRBD1. CDR3 length: 15 residues. Germline assignment: CDR1 MNHEY and CDR2 SMNVEV (reference sequence). The trim removed 6 bases at V and 6 bases at J, leaving 11 bases unmatched. The CDR3 DNA follows: TGTGCCAGCAGGGCGTTAGGGACAGGGGATGTCGAGCAGTACTTC. It is translated as CASRALGTGDVEQYF.

Here the CDR3 DNA reads TGCGCCAGCAGCAATACAGGGTTCACTGAAGCTTTCTTT. It translates to CASSNTGFTEAFF. The chain carries TRBV5-1 and TRBJ1-1, with D perhaps TRBD1 (6 bases). The CDR3 consists of 13 residues. Trimming removed 4 bases at V and 4 bases at J, with 11 bases between. The germline V gene has CDR1 SGHRS and CDR2 YFSETQ.

This clone was seen just once. This chain uses TRBV7-2 with TRBJ2-5; D is ambiguous. The ends were cut back, 3 bases at V and 1 base at J, with 12 bases in the middle. Germline-derived CDR1 and CDR2 are SGHTA and FQGNSA. CDR3 length equals 15 residues. CDR3: CASSFGWALQETQYF. In DNA, the CDR3 is TGTGCCAGCAGCTTCGGTTGGGCCCTCCAAGAGACCCAGTACTTC.

The chain recombines TRBV9 with TRBJ1-2, with D possibly matching TRBD1 (6 bases). This CDR3 has 16 residues. V lost 2 bases and J lost 0, with 14 bases in between. The germline CDR1 and CDR2 sequences are SGDLS and YYNGEE. This CDR3 reads CASSVAAGTSNYGYTF. For the CDR3, the DNA is TGTGCCAGCAGCGTGGCCGCCGGGACATCTAACTATGGCTACACCTTC.

The rearrangement uses TRBV6-6 and TRBJ2-7, with 11 bases identical to TRBD2. Germline-derived CDR1 and CDR2 are MNHNY and SVGAGI (reference sequence). V was pared by 6 bases and J by 6 bases, with 7 bases of the junction left unmatched. This CDR3 comprises 14 residues. CDR3: CASSRSGTSGEQYV. The CDR3 nucleotides are TGTGCCAGCAGCCGATCCGGGACTAGCGGCGAGCAGTACGTC.

The chain recombines TRBV5-6 with TRBJ2-2; D assignment may be TRBD1 or TRBD2 (5 bases each). Germline V gene data show CDR1 as SGHDT and CDR2 as YYEEEE. The CDR3 sequence is 15 residues long. Trimming pared 4 bases from V and 8 bases from J, leaving 18 bases between. CDR3 region: CASSDPGTRVGELFF. CDR3 DNA: TGTGCCAGCAGCGACCCCGGGACCCGAGTTGGGGAGCTGTTTTTT.

Only one count was recorded for this clone. V gene TRBV5-4 combines with J gene TRBJ1-2; D is uncertain. This CDR3 has 13 amino acids. CDR1 and CDR2 (germline): SGHNT, YYREEE (reference sequence). Trimming cost V 0 bases and J 4 bases, with 7 bases left between them. The CDR3 nucleotides read TGTGCCAGCAGCTTGGAACGGACCTATGGCTACACCTTC. It is translated as CASSLERTYGYTF.

V usage is TRBV7-9 and J usage is TRBJ1-6; a possible D gene is TRBD1 (6 bases). Trimming removed 5 bases at V and 7 bases at J, with 12 bases between. The CDR3 contains 14 residues. Germline-derived CDR1 and CDR2 are SEHNR and FQNEAQ (reference sequence). Here the CDR3 reads CASSPRQDNSPLHF. CDR3 coding DNA: TGTGCCAGCAGCCCTAGACAGGACAATTCACCCCTCCACTTT.

This chain uses TRBV5-5 with TRBJ1-1, with D tentatively TRBD1 (6 bases). The CDR3 contains 14 residues. V was pared by 2 bases and J by 6 bases, with 14 bases between. Looked up from germline, CDR1 is SGHKS and CDR2 is YYEKEE (reference sequence). In DNA, the CDR3 is TGTGCCAGCAGCTTTAATAACAGGGTCCCTGAAGCTTTCTTT. Translation gives CASSFNNRVPEAFF.

This CDR3 is CASSWGTSGLYEQYF. The CDR3 coding sequence is TGTGCCAGCAGCTGGGGGACTAGCGGCCTCTACGAGCAGTACTTC. The chain is built from TRBV7-2 and TRBJ2-7, with 11 bases identical to TRBD2. Germline loops: CDR1 SGHTA, CDR2 FQGNSA. The CDR3 length is 15 residues. The trim removed 4 bases at V and 3 bases at J, leaving 5 bases unmatched.

The rearrangement uses TRBV7-2 and TRBJ2-2; 7 nucleotides line up with TRBD1. Germline V gives CDR1 SGHTA, CDR2 FQGNSA. Trimming cost V 2 bases and J 7 bases; bases outside gene matches: 4. The CDR3 totals 14 residues. CDR3 in DNA: TGTGCCAGCAGCTTAACAGGGGCTGGCGGGGAGCTGTTTTTT. The encoded protein is CASSLTGAGGELFF.

This chain connects TRBV28 to TRBJ1-6; D is possibly TRBD1 (5 bases). V gave up 5 bases and J gave up 6 bases, with 17 bases separating them. Germline lookup yields CDR1 MDHEN and CDR2 SYDVKM. The CDR3 sequence is 16 residues long. The CDR3: CASSPRQTLSNSPLHF. In DNA, the CDR3 is TGTGCCAGCAGTCCCCGACAGACCTTGAGTAATTCACCCCTCCACTTT.

The chain links TRBV9 to TRBJ1-2; the D is unclear. Per germline, CDR1 SGDLS and CDR2 YYNGEE. Trimming removed 3 bases from V and 1 base from J, with 13 bases in between. CDR3 length: 15 amino acids. This CDR3 is CASSAQDKINYGYTF. The CDR3 DNA reads as TGTGCCAGCAGCGCCCAGGATAAAATTAACTATGGCTACACCTTC.

The chain combines TRBV4-1 with TRBJ2-2; D may be TRBD1 or TRBD2 (5 bases each). The CDR3 contains 14 residues. Between the trimmed V and J ends, which lost 6 bases and 7 bases, there was a span of 15 bases. Germline assignment: CDR1 MGHRA and CDR2 YSYEKL. The CDR3 loop is CASRGTASGGELFF. CDR3 in DNA: TGCGCCAGCAGAGGGACCGCCTCTGGCGGGGAGCTGTTTTTT.

In its sample, this clone was seen a few times. The genes are TRBV12-5 and TRBJ2-7; maybe TRBD1 (5 bases). The CDR3 spans 14 residues. CDR1 LGHNT and CDR2 FRNRAP come from the germline V gene. Between the trimmed V and J ends, which lost 3 bases and 5 bases, there was a span of 14 bases. This chain's CDR3 is CASGFAGIFNEQYF. CDR3 bases: TGTGCTAGTGGTTTCGCAGGGATTTTCAACGAGCAGTACTTC.

The chain links TRBV3-1 (or the pseudogene TRBV3-2) to TRBJ2-3, with TRBD2 matching over 8 bases. The length of the CDR3 is 17 residues. Trimming cost V 7 bases and J 1 base; bases outside gene matches: 13. Looked up from germline, CDR1 is LGHDT and CDR2 is YNNKEL (reference sequence). The CDR3 DNA reads as TGTGCCAGCACCACTCACTCGGGGGGGCTCCGCACAGATACGCAGTATTTT. Its translation: CASTTHSGGLRTDTQYF.

The genes are TRBV5-4 and TRBJ1-2; TRBD1 matches 7 bases. CDR3 length: 13 amino acids. Germline V gives CDR1 SGHNT, CDR2 YYREEE (reference sequence). J was trimmed by 7 bases and V by 2 bases; bases with no gene match: 5. The CDR3 DNA is TGTGCCAGCAGCTTAAAGGGGGCGGCTGGCTACACCTTC. This gives the protein CASSLKGAAGYTF.

This chain joins TRBV28 and TRBJ1-6; D call uncertain. The CDR3 loop spans 14 amino acids. The germline V gene encodes CDR1 MDHEN and CDR2 SYDVKM. With 2 bases removed from V and 7 bases from J, the gap between germline ends came to 9 bases. In DNA form, the CDR3 reads TGTGCCAGCAGTTTAGGTAATGAGAATTCACCCCTCCACTTT. It codes for CASSLGNENSPLHF.

Details on this clone: The same CDR3 is also encoded by other DNA sequences in this sample. The rearrangement links TRBV9 to TRBJ1-3, with no clear D. Trimming stripped 0 bases from V and 2 bases from J, with 6 bases between. This CDR3 region has 14 residues. Germline CDR1 SGDLS, CDR2 YYNGEE. CDR3 residues: CASSVGVPGNTIYF. The CDR3 region has the DNA TGTGCCAGCAGCGTAGGGGTCCCTGGAAACACCATATATTTT.

The chain uses TRBV19 and TRBJ1-1; weak D call: TRBD1 (6 bases). The CDR3 runs to 13 residues. V was cut by 10 bases and J by 5 bases, with 17 bases left in between. CDR1 and CDR2 (germline): LNHDA, SQIVND (reference sequence). CDR3 DNA sequence: TGTGCCACCAGACCGGGGGGGCTTACTGAAGCTTTCTTT. Protein sequence: CATRPGGLTEAFF.

The V and J genes are TRBV5-4 and TRBJ2-1; 8 bases agree with TRBD2. Germline CDR1 reads SGHNT; CDR2 reads YYREEE (reference sequence). This CDR3 has 15 residues. J was trimmed by 13 bases and V by 0 bases; bases with no gene match: 12. CDR3 loop: CASSLAGRGARPQFF. The CDR3 coding sequence is TGTGCCAGCAGCTTGGCGGGGCGGGGGGCCAGACCTCAGTTCTTC.

V is TRBV7-8 and J is TRBJ2-1, with 8 bases aligning to TRBD2. The germline V gene encodes CDR1 SGHVS and CDR2 FQNEAQ. This CDR3 contains 15 residues. Trimming took 7 bases from V and 2 from J; bases not matched to a gene: 7. The CDR3 DNA sequence: TGTGCCAGCACTACCCTCGGGGGGGCCTACAATGAGCAGTTCTTC. It is translated as CASTTLGGAYNEQFF.

The chain links TRBV30 to TRBJ2-3, with a weak D call TRBD1 (6 bases). V gave up 4 bases and J gave up 7 bases, with 27 bases separating them. This CDR3 has 17 residues. Germline assignment: CDR1 GTSNPN and CDR2 SVGIG (reference sequence). CDR3 loop: CAWMAGTHSPLTHTQYF. The CDR3 region has the DNA TGTGCCTGGATGGCCGGGACACATTCTCCTCTCACCCATACGCAGTATTTT.